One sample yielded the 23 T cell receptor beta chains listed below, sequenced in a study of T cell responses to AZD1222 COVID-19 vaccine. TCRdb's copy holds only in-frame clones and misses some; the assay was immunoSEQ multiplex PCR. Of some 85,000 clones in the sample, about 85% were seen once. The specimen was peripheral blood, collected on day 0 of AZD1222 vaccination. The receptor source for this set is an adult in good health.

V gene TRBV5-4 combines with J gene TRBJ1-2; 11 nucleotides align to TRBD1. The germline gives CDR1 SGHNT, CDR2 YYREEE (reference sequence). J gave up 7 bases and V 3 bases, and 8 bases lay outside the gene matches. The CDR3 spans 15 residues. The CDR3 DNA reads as TGTGCCAGCAGCTACCAAGCTGGGACAGGGGGTGGCTACACCTTC. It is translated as CASSYQAGTGGGYTF.

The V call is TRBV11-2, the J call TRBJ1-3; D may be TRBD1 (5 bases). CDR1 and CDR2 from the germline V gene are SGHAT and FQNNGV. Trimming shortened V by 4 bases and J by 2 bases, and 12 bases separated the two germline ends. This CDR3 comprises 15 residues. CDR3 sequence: CASSSRGLPGNTIYF. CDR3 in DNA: TGTGCCAGCAGCTCGAGGGGCCTCCCTGGAAACACCATATATTTT.

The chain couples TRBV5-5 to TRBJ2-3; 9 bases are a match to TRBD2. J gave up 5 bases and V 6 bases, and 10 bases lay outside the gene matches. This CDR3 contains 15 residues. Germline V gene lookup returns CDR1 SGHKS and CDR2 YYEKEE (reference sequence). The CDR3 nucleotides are TGTGCCAGCAACCCGGGCATAGCGGGAGTAGATACGCAGTATTTT. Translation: CASNPGIAGVDTQYF.

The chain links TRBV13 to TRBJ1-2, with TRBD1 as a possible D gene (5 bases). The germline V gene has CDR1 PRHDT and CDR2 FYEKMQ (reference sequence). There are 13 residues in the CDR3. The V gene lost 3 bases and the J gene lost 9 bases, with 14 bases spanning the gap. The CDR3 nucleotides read TGTGCCAGCAGCTTGGGTCAGGGTGGGAGCTACACCTTC. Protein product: CASSLGQGGSYTF. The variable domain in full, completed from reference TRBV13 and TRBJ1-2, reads AAGVIQSPRHLIKEKRETATLKCYPIPRHDTVYWYQQGPGQDPQFLISFYEKMQSDKGSIPDRFSAQQFSDYHSELNMSSLELGDSALYFCASSLGQGGSYTFGSGTRLTVV.

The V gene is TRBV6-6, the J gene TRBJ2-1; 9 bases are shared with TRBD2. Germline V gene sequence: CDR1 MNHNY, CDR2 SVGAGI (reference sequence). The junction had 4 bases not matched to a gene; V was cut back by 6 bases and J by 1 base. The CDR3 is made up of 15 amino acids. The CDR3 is CASSNSGSSYNEQFF. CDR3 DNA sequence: TGTGCCAGCAGCAATAGCGGGAGTTCCTACAATGAGCAGTTCTTC.

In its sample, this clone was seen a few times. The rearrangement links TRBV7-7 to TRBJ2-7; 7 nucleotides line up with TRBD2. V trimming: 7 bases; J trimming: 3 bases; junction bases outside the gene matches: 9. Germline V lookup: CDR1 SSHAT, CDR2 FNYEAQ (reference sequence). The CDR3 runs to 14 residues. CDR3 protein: CASTTGGGSYEQYF. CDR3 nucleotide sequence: TGTGCCAGCACCACGGGAGGTGGAAGCTACGAGCAGTACTTC.

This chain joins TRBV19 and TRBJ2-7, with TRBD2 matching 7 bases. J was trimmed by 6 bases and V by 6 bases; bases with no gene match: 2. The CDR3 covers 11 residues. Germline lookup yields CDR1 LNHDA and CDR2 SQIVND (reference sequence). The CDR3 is CASRSSGEQYF. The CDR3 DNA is TGTGCCAGTAGGTCTAGCGGCGAGCAGTACTTC.

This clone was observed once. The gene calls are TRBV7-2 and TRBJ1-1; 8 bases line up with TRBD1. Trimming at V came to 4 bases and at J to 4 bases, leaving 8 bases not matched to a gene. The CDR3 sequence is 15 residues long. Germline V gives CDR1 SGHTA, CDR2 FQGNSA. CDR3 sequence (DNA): TGTGCCAGCAGCTATCTCAGGGGGCAGCGCACTGAAGCTTTCTTT. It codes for CASSYLRGQRTEAFF.

CDR3 nucleotides: TGTGCCAGCAGCTTAGTAGCGGGAAGGCCGCAGTACTTC. It translates to CASSLVAGRPQYF. The chain is built from TRBV7-2 and TRBJ2-4; the match to TRBD2 covers 8 bases. Germline V CDR1 and CDR2: SGHTA, FQGNSA. V shed 1 base and J 13 bases; nucleotides not matched to a gene: 6. The CDR3 spans 13 residues.

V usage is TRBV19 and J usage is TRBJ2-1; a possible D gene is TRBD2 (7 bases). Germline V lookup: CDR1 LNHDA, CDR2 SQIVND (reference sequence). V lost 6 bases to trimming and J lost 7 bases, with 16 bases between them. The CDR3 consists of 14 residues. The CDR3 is CASRVRGEGNEQFF. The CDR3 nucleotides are TGTGCCAGTAGGGTGAGGGGGGAGGGGAATGAGCAGTTCTTC.

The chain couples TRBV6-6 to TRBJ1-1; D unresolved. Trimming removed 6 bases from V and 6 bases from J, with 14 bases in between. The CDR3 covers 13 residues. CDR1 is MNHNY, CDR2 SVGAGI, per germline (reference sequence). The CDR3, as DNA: TGTGCCAGCAGGCAACCGACCCAGGCTGAAGCTTTCTTT. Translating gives CASRQPTQAEAFF.

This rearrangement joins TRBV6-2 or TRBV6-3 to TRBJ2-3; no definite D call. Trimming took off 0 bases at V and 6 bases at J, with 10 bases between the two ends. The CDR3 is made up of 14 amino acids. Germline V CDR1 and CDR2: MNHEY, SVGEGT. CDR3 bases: TGTGCCAGCAGTTACTCGGCTGGGTGGGATACGCAGTATTTT. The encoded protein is CASSYSAGWDTQYF.

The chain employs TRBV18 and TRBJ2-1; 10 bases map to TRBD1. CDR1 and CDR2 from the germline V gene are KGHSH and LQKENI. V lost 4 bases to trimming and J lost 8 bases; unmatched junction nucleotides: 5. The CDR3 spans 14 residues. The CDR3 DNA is TGTGCCAGCTCACAGGGACAGGGGATGGATGAGCAGTTCTTC. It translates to CASSQGQGMDEQFF.

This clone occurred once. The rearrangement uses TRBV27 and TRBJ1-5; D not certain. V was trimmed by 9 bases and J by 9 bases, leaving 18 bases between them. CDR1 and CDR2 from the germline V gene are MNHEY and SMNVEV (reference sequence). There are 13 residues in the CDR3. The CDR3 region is CASSSSGYRPQHF. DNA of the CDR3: TGTGCCAGTTCCTCAAGCGGATATCGGCCCCAGCATTTT.

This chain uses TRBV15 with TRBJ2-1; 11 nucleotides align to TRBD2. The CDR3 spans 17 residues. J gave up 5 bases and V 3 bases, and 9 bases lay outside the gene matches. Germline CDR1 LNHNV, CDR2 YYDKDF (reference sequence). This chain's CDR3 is CATSRARLAGTHNEQFF. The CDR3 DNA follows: TGTGCCACCAGCAGGGCTAGACTAGCGGGAACGCACAATGAGCAGTTCTTC.

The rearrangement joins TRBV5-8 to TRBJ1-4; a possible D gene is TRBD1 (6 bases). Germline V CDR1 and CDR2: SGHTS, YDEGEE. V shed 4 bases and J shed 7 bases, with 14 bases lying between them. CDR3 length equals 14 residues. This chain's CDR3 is CASSPRTAGEKLFF. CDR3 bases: TGTGCCAGCAGCCCCCGGACAGCTGGTGAAAAACTGTTTTTT.

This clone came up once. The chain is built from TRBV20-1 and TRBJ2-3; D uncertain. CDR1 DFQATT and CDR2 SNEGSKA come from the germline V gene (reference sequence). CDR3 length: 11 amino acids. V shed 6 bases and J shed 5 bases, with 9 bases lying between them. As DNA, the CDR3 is TGCAGTGCGACCAAAGGAGATACGCAGTATTTT. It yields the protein CSATKGDTQYF.

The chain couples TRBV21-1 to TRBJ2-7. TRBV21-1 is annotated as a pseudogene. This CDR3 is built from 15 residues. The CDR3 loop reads CASSKEWGSSYEQYF. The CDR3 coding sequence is TGTGCCAGCAGCAAGGAGTGGGGGAGCAGCTACGAGCAGTACTTC.

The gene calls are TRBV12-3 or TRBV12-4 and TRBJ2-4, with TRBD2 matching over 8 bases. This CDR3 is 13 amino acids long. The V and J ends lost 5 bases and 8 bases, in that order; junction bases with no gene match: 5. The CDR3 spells CASSPPGGDIQYF. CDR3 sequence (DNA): TGTGCCAGCAGTCCGCCCGGGGGGGACATTCAGTACTTC.

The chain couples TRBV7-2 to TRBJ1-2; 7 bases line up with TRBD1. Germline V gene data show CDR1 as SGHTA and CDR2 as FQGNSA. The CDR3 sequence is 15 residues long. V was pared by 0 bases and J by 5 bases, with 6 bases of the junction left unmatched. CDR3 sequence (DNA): TGTGCCAGCAGCTTAGCACGGACAGGAGAATATGGCTACACCTTC. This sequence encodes CASSLARTGEYGYTF.

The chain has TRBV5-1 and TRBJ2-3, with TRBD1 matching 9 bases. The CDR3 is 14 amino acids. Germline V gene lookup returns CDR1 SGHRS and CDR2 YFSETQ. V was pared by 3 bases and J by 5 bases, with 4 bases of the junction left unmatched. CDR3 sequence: CASSWDRAGDTQYF. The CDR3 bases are TGCGCCAGCAGCTGGGACAGGGCCGGAGATACGCAGTATTTT.

The CDR3: CASTRGRGYTF. The CDR3 nucleotides are TGTGCCAGCACCAGGGGGCGAGGCTACACCTTC. The chain is built from TRBV3-1 (or the pseudogene TRBV3-2) and TRBJ1-2, with 8 bases identical to TRBD1. The CDR3 is 11 amino acids. The V gene's germline CDR1 is LGHDT and CDR2 YNNKEL (reference sequence). V gave up 7 bases and J gave up 8 bases; unmatched junction bases: 3.

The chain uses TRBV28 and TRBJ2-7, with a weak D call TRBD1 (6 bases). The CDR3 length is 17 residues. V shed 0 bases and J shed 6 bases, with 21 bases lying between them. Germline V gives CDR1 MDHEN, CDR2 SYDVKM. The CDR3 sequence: CASSLWSQGIGPVEQYF. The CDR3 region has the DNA TGTGCCAGCAGTTTATGGTCCCAGGGGATAGGACCGGTCGAGCAGTACTTC.